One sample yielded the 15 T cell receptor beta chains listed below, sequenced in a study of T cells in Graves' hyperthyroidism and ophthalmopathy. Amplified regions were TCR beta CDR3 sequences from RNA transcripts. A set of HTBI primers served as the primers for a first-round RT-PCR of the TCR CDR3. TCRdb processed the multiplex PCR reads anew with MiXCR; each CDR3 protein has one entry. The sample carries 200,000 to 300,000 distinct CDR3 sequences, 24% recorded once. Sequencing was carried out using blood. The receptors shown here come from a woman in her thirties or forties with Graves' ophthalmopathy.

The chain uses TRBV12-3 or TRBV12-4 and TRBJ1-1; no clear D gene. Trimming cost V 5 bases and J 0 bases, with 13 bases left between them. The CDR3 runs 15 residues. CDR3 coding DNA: TGTGCCAGCAGTCCATCACAGAAAATGAACACTGAAGCTTTCTTT. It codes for CASSPSQKMNTEAFF.

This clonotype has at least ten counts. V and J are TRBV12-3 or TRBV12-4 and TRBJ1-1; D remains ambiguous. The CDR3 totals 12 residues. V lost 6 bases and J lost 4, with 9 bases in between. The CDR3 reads CASSWLGTEAFF. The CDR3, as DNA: TGTGCCAGCAGCTGGTTGGGCACTGAAGCTTTCTTT.

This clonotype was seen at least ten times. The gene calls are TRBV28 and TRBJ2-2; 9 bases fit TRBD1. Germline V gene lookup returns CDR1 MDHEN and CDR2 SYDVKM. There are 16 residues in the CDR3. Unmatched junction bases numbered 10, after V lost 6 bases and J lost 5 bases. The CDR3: CASSHLYGTGTGELFF. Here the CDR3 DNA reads TGTGCCAGCAGCCACCTTTATGGGACAGGGACCGGGGAGCTGTTTTTT.

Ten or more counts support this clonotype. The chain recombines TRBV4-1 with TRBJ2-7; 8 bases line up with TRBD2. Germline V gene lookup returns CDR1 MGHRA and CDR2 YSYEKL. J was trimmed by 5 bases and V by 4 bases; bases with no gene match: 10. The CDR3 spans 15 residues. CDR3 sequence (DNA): TGCGCCAGCAGCCTCCCGGATAGCGGGATAAACGAGCAGTACTTC. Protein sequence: CASSLPDSGINEQYF.

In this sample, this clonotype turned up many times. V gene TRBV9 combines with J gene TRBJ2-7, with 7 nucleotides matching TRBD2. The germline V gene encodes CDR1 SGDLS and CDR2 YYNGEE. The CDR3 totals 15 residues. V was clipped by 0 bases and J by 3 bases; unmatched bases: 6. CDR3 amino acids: CASSVGRGSGYEQYF. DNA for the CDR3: TGTGCCAGCAGCGTAGGTCGCGGGAGTGGCTACGAGCAGTACTTC.

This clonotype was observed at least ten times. In DNA, the CDR3 is TGTGCCAGTAGTATAGATCATCCAGGGTCGAACGGGGAGCTGTTTTTT. Protein sequence: CASSIDHPGSNGELFF. The rearrangement uses TRBV19 and TRBJ2-2, with D possibly matching TRBD1 (5 bases). Deletions cut 0 bases from V and 7 bases from J, with 15 bases between. The germline CDR1 and CDR2 sequences are LNHDA and SQIVND (reference sequence). There are 16 residues in the CDR3.

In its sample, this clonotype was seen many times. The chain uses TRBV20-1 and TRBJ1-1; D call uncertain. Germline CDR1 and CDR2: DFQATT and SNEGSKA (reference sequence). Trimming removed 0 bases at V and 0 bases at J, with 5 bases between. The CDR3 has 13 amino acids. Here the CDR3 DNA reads TGCAGTGCTAGAGACAGTTTGAACACTGAAGCTTTCTTT. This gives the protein CSARDSLNTEAFF.

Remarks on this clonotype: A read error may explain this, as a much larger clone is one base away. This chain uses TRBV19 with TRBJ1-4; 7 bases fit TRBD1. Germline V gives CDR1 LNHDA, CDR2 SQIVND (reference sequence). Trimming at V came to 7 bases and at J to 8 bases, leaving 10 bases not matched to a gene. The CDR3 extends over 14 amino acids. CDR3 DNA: TGTGCCAGTAACCACCGGGACAGCGGCGAAAAACTGTTTTTT. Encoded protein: CASNHRDSGEKLFF.

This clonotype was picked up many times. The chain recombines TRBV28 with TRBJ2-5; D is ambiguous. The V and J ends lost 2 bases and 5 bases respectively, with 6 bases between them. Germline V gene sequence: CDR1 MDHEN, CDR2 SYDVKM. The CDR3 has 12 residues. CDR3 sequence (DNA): TGTGCCAGCAGTTTAGGGTGGGAGACCCAGTACTTC. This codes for CASSLGWETQYF.

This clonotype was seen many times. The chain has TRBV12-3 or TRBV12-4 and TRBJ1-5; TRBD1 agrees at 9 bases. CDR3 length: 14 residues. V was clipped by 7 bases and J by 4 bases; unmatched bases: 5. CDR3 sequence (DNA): TGTGCCAGCACCCCGGGACAGGGAAATCAGCCCCAGCATTTT. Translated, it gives CASTPGQGNQPQHF.

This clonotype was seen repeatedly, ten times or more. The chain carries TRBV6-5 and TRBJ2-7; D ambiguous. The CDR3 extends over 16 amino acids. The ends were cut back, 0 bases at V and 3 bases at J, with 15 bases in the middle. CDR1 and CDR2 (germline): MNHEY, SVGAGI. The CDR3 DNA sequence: TGTGCCAGCAGTTACTCGAAGGTAGCCAACGGCTACGAGCAGTACTTC. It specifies CASSYSKVANGYEQYF.

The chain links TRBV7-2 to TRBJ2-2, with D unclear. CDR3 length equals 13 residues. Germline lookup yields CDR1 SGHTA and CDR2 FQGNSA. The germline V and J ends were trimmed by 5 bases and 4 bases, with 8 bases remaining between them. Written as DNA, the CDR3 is TGTGCCAGCAGCCATAGAGGCACCGGGGAGCTGTTTTTT. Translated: CASSHRGTGELFF.

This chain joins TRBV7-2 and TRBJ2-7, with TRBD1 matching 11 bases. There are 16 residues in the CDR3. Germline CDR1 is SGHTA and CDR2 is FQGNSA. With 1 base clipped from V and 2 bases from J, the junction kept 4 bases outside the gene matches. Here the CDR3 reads CASSLVLGQGAYEQYF. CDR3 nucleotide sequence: TGTGCCAGCAGCTTAGTGCTGGGACAGGGGGCCTACGAGCAGTACTTC. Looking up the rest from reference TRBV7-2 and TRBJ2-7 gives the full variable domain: GAGVSQSPSNKVTEKGKDVELRCDPISGHTALYWYRQSLGQGLEFLIYFQGNSAPDKSGLPSDRFSAERTGGSVSTLTIQRTQQEDSAVYLCASSLVLGQGAYEQYFGPGTRLTVT.

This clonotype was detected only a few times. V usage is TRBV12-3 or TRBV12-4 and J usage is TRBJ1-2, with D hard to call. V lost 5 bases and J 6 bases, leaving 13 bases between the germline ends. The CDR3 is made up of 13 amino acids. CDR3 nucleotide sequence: TGTGCCAGCAGTCGTGACGTTGCGCATGGCTACACCTTC. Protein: CASSRDVAHGYTF.

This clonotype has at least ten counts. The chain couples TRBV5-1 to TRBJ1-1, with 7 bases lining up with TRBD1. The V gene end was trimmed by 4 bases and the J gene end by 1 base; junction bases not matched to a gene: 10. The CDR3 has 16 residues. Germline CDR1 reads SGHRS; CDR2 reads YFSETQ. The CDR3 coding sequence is TGCGCCAGCAGCGACATACGGACAGGAGAGAACACTGAAGCTTTCTTT. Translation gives CASSDIRTGENTEAFF.